Listed below are T cell receptor beta chains from one sample, sequenced in a study of spatial heterogeneity in lung cancer. TCRdb processed the 5' RACE reads anew with MiXCR; each CDR3 protein has one entry. In the table there are 48,000 or so distinct CDR3 sequences, less than 6% of which are singletons. The input for sequencing was PBMCs, taken at surgery. These receptors were obtained from a male donor with early-stage non-small cell lung cancer. Each CDR3 is given with its conserved first and last residue. The order of the fields is V gene, clone size, J gene, D gene, CDR3 DNA, CDR3 protein. The D gene is left open where the match is weak. Only some rows state a clone size, as once, few, many or a class for expanded clones.

v_gene: TRBV12-3/TRBV12-4
abundance: many
j_gene: TRBJ1-6
d_gene: -
CDR3nt: TGTGCCAGCAGCCTCACAGGGTTGAATTCACCCCTCCACTTT
CDR3aa: CASSLTGLNSPLHF

v_gene: TRBV29-1
abundance: many
j_gene: TRBJ2-5
d_gene: -
CDR3nt: TGCAGCGTTGAAGAGGGACGGGGAGACCTAGAGACCCAGTACTTC
CDR3aa: CSVEEGRGDLETQYF

v_gene: TRBV6-5
abundance: -
j_gene: TRBJ2-2
d_gene: TRBD2
CDR3nt: TGTGCCAGCAGGACCCCTCGGGCGGGAGAGGCCGGGGAGCTGTTTTTT
CDR3aa: CASRTPRAGEAGELFF

v_gene: TRBV18
abundance: many
j_gene: TRBJ2-7
d_gene: -
CDR3nt: TGTGCCAGCTCCGAAGCCTACGAGCAGTACTTC
CDR3aa: CASSEAYEQYF

v_gene: TRBV7-9
abundance: -
j_gene: TRBJ2-1
d_gene: TRBD2
CDR3nt: TGTGCCAGCAGCTTAGGAACGGGGACTAGATCTAGGGGTGAGCAGTTCTTC
CDR3aa: CASSLGTGTRSRGEQFF

v_gene: TRBV25-1
abundance: many
j_gene: TRBJ2-1
d_gene: -
CDR3nt: TGTGCCAGCAGTGGAGAGGGGCGCCGCAATGAGCAGTTCTTC
CDR3aa: CASSGEGRRNEQFF

v_gene: TRBV29-1
abundance: many
j_gene: TRBJ2-1
d_gene: -
CDR3nt: TGCAGCGTTGAAGGCCCGGATGAGCAGTTCTTC
CDR3aa: CSVEGPDEQFF

v_gene: TRBV7-6
abundance: -
j_gene: TRBJ2-1
d_gene: -
CDR3nt: TGTGCCAGCAGCTTAAAAGCGTTTACCCCTGATGAGCAGTTCTTC
CDR3aa: CASSLKAFTPDEQFF

v_gene: TRBV3-1
abundance: many
j_gene: TRBJ2-3
d_gene: -
CDR3nt: TGTGCCAGCAGCCAAGACAGTTCGGCCAGCACAGATACGCAGTATTTT
CDR3aa: CASSQDSSASTDTQYF

v_gene: TRBV20-1
abundance: many
j_gene: TRBJ2-3
d_gene: TRBD2
CDR3nt: TGCAGTGCCACCCAAAGACTAGCGGGGACAGATACGCAGTATTTT
CDR3aa: CSATQRLAGTDTQYF

v_gene: TRBV20-1
abundance: many
j_gene: TRBJ1-1
d_gene: TRBD1
CDR3nt: TGCAGTGCTAGGGACAGGGGGACTGAAGCTTTCTTT
CDR3aa: CSARDRGTEAFF

v_gene: TRBV4-1
abundance: many
j_gene: TRBJ2-1
d_gene: -
CDR3nt: TGCGCCAGCAGCCAAGATCGGGTGTCCTCCTACAATGAGCAGTTCTTC
CDR3aa: CASSQDRVSSYNEQFF